The 29 T cell receptor beta chains in this list originate from one sample, sequenced in a study of cytomegalovirus exposure and HLA in healthy donors. Assay used: immunoSEQ multiplex PCR; TCRdb lists only in-frame clones, some missing. The table records tens of thousands of clones, 85% to 95% of them present only once. Sequencing was done on a sample of PBMCs. The receptor set was obtained from a woman aged 18-29 years in good health and CMV-seropositive.

The CDR3 loop is CASSDGSGLDGYTF. As DNA, the CDR3 is TGTGCCAGCAGTGATGGGTCAGGGCTGGATGGCTACACCTTC. The chain is built from TRBV25-1 and TRBJ1-2, with D maybe TRBD1 (5 bases). Trimming took 3 bases from V and 6 from J, leaving 14 bases between them. This CDR3 spans 14 amino acids. The V gene's germline CDR1 is MGHDK and CDR2 SYGVNS.

The chain employs TRBV4-1 and TRBJ1-1; the D is unclear. CDR1 MGHRA and CDR2 YSYEKL come from the germline V gene. With 8 bases removed from V and 4 bases from J, the gap between germline ends came to 8 bases. The CDR3 is 11 residues long. The CDR3 DNA reads as TGCGCCAGCTCCGGAGGCACTGAAGCTTTCTTT. Its protein is CASSGGTEAFF.

The V and J genes are TRBV7-9 and TRBJ1-6, with unresolved D. The CDR3 has 16 amino acids. Trimming left V 5 bases short and J 4 bases short, with 15 bases between. Germline assignment: CDR1 SEHNR and CDR2 FQNEAQ (reference sequence). The CDR3 DNA sequence: TGTGCCAGCAGCCCTGGGGAGGGTCGTTATAATTCACCCCTCCACTTT. Translation: CASSPGEGRYNSPLHF. Full variable domain (rest looked up from reference TRBV7-9 and TRBJ1-6): DTGVSQNPRHKITKRGQNVTFRCDPISEHNRLYWYRQTLGQGPEFLTYFQNEAQLEKSRLLSDRFSAERPKGSFSTLEIQRTEQGDSAMYLCASSPGEGRYNSPLHFGNGTRLTVT.

The chain uses TRBV28 and TRBJ2-3, with 7 bases identical to TRBD2. The germline V gene encodes CDR1 MDHEN and CDR2 SYDVKM. This CDR3 spans 15 amino acids. With 5 bases clipped from V and 1 base from J, the junction kept 6 bases outside the gene matches. CDR3 DNA sequence: TGTGCCAGCAGTATAGCGGGCGGGGGCACAGATACGCAGTATTTT. It specifies CASSIAGGGTDTQYF.

The J gene is TRBJ2-7, the V gene TRBV4-1; TRBD1 agrees at 7 bases. CDR3 length equals 13 residues. Germline assignment: CDR1 MGHRA and CDR2 YSYEKL. Germline trimming cut 3 bases from V and 3 bases from J; bases unmatched to any gene: 2. The CDR3 region is CASSQGTDYEQYF. CDR3 bases: TGCGCCAGCAGCCAGGGGACAGACTACGAGCAGTACTTC.

The rearrangement uses TRBV25-1 and TRBJ2-5; 9 nucleotides line up with TRBD2. CDR3 length: 15 amino acids. Germline-derived CDR1 and CDR2 are MGHDK and SYGVNS. Trimming at V came to 1 base and at J to 3 bases, leaving 3 bases not matched to a gene. The CDR3: CASSEWRLAEETQYF. CDR3 in DNA: TGTGCCAGCAGTGAATGGAGACTAGCGGAAGAGACCCAGTACTTC.

The genes are TRBV7-2 and TRBJ2-2; 7 bases map to TRBD2. The CDR3 has 18 residues. V dropped 2 bases and J dropped 2; count of bases not matched to a gene: 11. Germline V gene sequence: CDR1 SGHTA, CDR2 FQGNSA. The CDR3 DNA follows: TGTGCCAGCAGCTTATGGGCAGGACCGGGGGGAAACACCGGGGAGCTGTTTTTT. Amino acids: CASSLWAGPGGNTGELFF.

The table lists this clone with a count of one. Written as DNA, the CDR3 is TGTGCCAGCTTAGCCCCCGGGAACGAAGCTTTCTTT. Amino acid sequence: CASLAPGNEAFF. The rearrangement joins TRBV13 to TRBJ1-1; D call uncertain. Germline values: CDR1 PRHDT, CDR2 FYEKMQ (reference sequence). Trimming removed 8 bases from V and 8 bases from J, with 15 bases in between. The CDR3 spans 12 residues.

This sequence joins TRBV9 and TRBJ2-1, with a possible D match to TRBD1 (5 bases). Germline V gene lookup returns CDR1 SGDLS and CDR2 YYNGEE. V shed 4 bases and J shed 3 bases, with 11 bases lying between them. The CDR3 runs 14 residues. CDR3 DNA: TGTGCCAGCAGCACCCAGACAGACTACAATGAGCAGTTCTTC. This translates into CASSTQTDYNEQFF.

The chain joins TRBV4-1 to TRBJ2-7; 9 positions agree with TRBD1. The V segment lost 3 bases and the J segment 4 bases; nucleotides outside the gene matches: 7. Per the germline V gene, CDR1 is MGHRA and CDR2 is YSYEKL. This CDR3 is 15 amino acids long. The CDR3 loop reads CASSHPGTGRYEQYF. The CDR3, as DNA: TGCGCCAGCAGCCATCCCGGGACAGGGAGGTACGAGCAGTACTTC.

The chain combines TRBV6-6 with TRBJ2-5, with D maybe TRBD1 (5 bases). Trimming removed 3 bases from V and 0 bases from J, with 11 bases in between. The CDR3 is made up of 15 amino acids. Germline CDR1 reads MNHNY; CDR2 reads SVGAGI (reference sequence). Written as DNA, the CDR3 is TGTGCCAGCAGTTATGAGCCAGGGTACCAAGAGACCCAGTACTTC. It yields the protein CASSYEPGYQETQYF.

The sample holds one count of this clone. The V call is TRBV7-2, the J call TRBJ2-3, with TRBD1 matching over 8 bases. This CDR3 has 17 amino acids. The V gene end was trimmed by 0 bases and the J gene end by 0 bases; junction bases not matched to a gene: 5. CDR1 SGHTA and CDR2 FQGNSA come from the germline V gene. CDR3 DNA sequence: TGTGCCAGCAGCTTAGCGAGGACAGGGACGAGCACAGATACGCAGTATTTT. Its protein product is CASSLARTGTSTDTQYF.

The chain employs TRBV5-8 and TRBJ1-2; 7 nucleotides agree with TRBD1. V was clipped by 3 bases and J by 4 bases; unmatched bases: 9. Germline assignment: CDR1 SGHTS and CDR2 YDEGEE. The CDR3 is 15 residues long. DNA of the CDR3: TGTGCCAGCAGCTCTAGACAGGGCTTGCGCTATGGCTACACCTTC. It yields the protein CASSSRQGLRYGYTF.

The rearrangement joins TRBV4-1 to TRBJ1-4; TRBD1 matches 10 bases. The CDR3 contains 15 residues. V lost 4 bases to trimming and J lost 5 bases; unmatched junction nucleotides: 4. Per germline, CDR1 MGHRA and CDR2 YSYEKL. In DNA form, the CDR3 reads TGCGCCAGCAGCCGTCCGGGACAGGGGAATGAAAAACTGTTTTTT. Residues: CASSRPGQGNEKLFF.

The chain uses TRBV4-1 and TRBJ1-1; maybe TRBD1 (5 bases). The ends were cut back, 0 bases at V and 11 bases at J, with 19 bases in the middle. This CDR3 contains 15 residues. Germline V lookup: CDR1 MGHRA, CDR2 YSYEKL. CDR3 amino acids: CASSQDLVQGGLAFF. The CDR3, as DNA: TGCGCCAGCAGCCAAGACCTTGTGCAGGGAGGGTTGGCTTTCTTT.

The rearrangement joins TRBV28 to TRBJ2-7, with 10 bases matching TRBD1. The CDR3 has 15 residues. The trim removed 3 bases at V and 0 bases at J, leaving 2 bases unmatched. The V gene's germline CDR1 is MDHEN and CDR2 SYDVKM. The CDR3 loop reads CASSFWTGGSYEQYF. The CDR3 nucleotides are TGTGCCAGCAGTTTTTGGACAGGGGGCTCCTACGAGCAGTACTTC. Variable domain in full (rest from reference TRBV28 and TRBJ2-7): DVKVTQSSRYLVKRTGEKVFLECVQDMDHENMFWYRQDPGLGLRLIYFSYDVKMKEKGDIPEGYSVSREKKERFSLILESASTNQTSMYLCASSFWTGGSYEQYFGPGTRLTVT.

This chain links TRBV5-6 with TRBJ2-1; 9 bases are a match to TRBD2. The germline gives CDR1 SGHDT, CDR2 YYEEEE. V shed 4 bases, J shed 5 bases, and the junction held 10 bases outside the gene matches. The CDR3 sequence is 16 residues long. The CDR3 sequence: CASSRFSGLADNEQFF. DNA of the CDR3: TGTGCCAGCAGCAGATTTTCGGGACTAGCTGACAATGAGCAGTTCTTC. The full variable domain, rest sourced from reference TRBV5-6 and TRBJ2-1, is DAGVTQSPTHLIKTRGQQVTLRCSPKSGHDTVSWYQQALGQGPQFIFQYYEEEERQRGNFPDRFSGHQFPNYSSELNVNALLLGDSALYLCASSRFSGLADNEQFFGPGTRLTVL.

The chain uses TRBV7-9 and TRBJ1-1; 7 bases map to TRBD1. The CDR3 extends over 15 amino acids. Germline V gene lookup returns CDR1 SEHNR and CDR2 FQNEAQ (reference sequence). V lost 0 bases to trimming and J lost 1 base; unmatched junction nucleotides: 2. The CDR3 DNA reads TGTGCCAGCAGCTTAGCTGGGACAGAGAACACTGAAGCTTTCTTT. Translating gives CASSLAGTENTEAFF.

The V and J genes are TRBV7-9 and TRBJ1-4, with D possibly being TRBD1 (6 bases). Trimming shortened V by 1 base and J by 8 bases, and 14 bases separated the two germline ends. This CDR3 has 15 residues. Looked up from germline, CDR1 is SEHNR and CDR2 is FQNEAQ (reference sequence). CDR3 sequence reads: CASSLGGRGSEKLFF. The CDR3, as DNA: TGTGCCAGCAGCTTAGGCGGCAGGGGAAGCGAAAAACTGTTTTTT.

This chain connects TRBV15 to TRBJ2-5; 7 nucleotides match TRBD2. Unmatched junction bases numbered 8, after V lost 0 bases and J lost 1 base. This CDR3 is built from 17 residues. In germline, CDR1 is LNHNV, CDR2 YYDKDF (reference sequence). This CDR3 reads CATSRDRWGGPQETQYF. DNA for the CDR3: TGTGCCACCAGCAGAGATCGATGGGGAGGGCCCCAAGAGACCCAGTACTTC. Full variable domain (remainder filled in from reference TRBV15 and TRBJ2-5): DAMVIQNPRYQVTQFGKPVTLSCSQTLNHNVMYWYQQKSSQAPKLLFHYYDKDFNNEADTPDNFQSRRPNTSFCFLDIRSPGLGDTAMYLCATSRDRWGGPQETQYFGPGTRLLVL.

The chain recombines TRBV15 with TRBJ1-4; no clear D gene. The CDR3 totals 15 residues. Per germline, CDR1 LNHNV and CDR2 YYDKDF (reference sequence). With 6 bases removed from V and 2 bases from J, the gap between germline ends came to 13 bases. For the CDR3, the DNA is TGTGCCACCAGTCCAGGAGGGAGGACTAATGAAAAACTGTTTTTT. Protein sequence: CATSPGGRTNEKLFF.

The gene calls are TRBV4-3 and TRBJ2-2; TRBD2 agrees at 11 bases. This CDR3 comprises 21 residues. V dropped 0 bases and J dropped 5; count of bases not matched to a gene: 17. The V gene's germline CDR1 is LGHNA and CDR2 YSLEER. The CDR3 reads CASSQDPVGSGGARGTGELFF. The DNA of the CDR3 is TGCGCCAGCAGCCAAGACCCCGTGGGTAGCGGGGGGGCTAGGGGGACCGGGGAGCTGTTTTTT.

The rearrangement links TRBV28 to TRBJ2-5; 12 bases are a match to TRBD2. CDR1 MDHEN and CDR2 SYDVKM come from the germline V gene. V was clipped by 5 bases and J by 3 bases; unmatched bases: 4. This CDR3 has 15 residues. Here the CDR3 DNA reads TGTGCCAGCAGTCACGCTAGCGGGGGGGAAGAGACCCAGTACTTC. Translating gives CASSHASGGEETQYF. Full variable domain (remainder filled in from reference TRBV28 and TRBJ2-5): DVKVTQSSRYLVKRTGEKVFLECVQDMDHENMFWYRQDPGLGLRLIYFSYDVKMKEKGDIPEGYSVSREKKERFSLILESASTNQTSMYLCASSHASGGEETQYFGPGTRLLVL.

This clone has a single count. The chain links TRBV5-6 to TRBJ2-1; D is undetermined. This CDR3 comprises 15 residues. The V and J ends lost 0 bases and 3 bases respectively, with 10 bases between them. Germline V lookup: CDR1 SGHDT, CDR2 YYEEEE. The CDR3 here is CASSLELTGYNEQFF. CDR3 coding DNA: TGTGCCAGCAGCTTGGAGCTCACGGGCTACAATGAGCAGTTCTTC.

The genes are TRBV19 and TRBJ1-4; 9 bases are shared with TRBD1. J gave up 10 bases and V 7 bases, and 10 bases lay outside the gene matches. CDR1 is LNHDA, CDR2 SQIVND, per germline (reference sequence). The CDR3 is 14 amino acids. In DNA form, the CDR3 reads TGTGCCAGTAAACTCAACAGGGGGCAAGGAAAACTGTTTTTT. Its protein is CASKLNRGQGKLFF.

Here the CDR3 reads CASSDSAYNEQFF. CDR3 nucleotides: TGTGCCAGCAGTGATTCAGCCTACAATGAGCAGTTCTTC. The chain has TRBV2 and TRBJ2-1; D not resolved. The germline V and J ends were trimmed by 3 bases and 2 bases, with 5 bases remaining between them. The CDR3 runs 13 residues. Germline CDR1 and CDR2: SNHLY and FYNNEI.

This clone was recorded once. The rearrangement uses TRBV9 and TRBJ1-2, with D possibly TRBD1 on 6 matching bases. In germline, CDR1 is SGDLS, CDR2 YYNGEE. Trimming shortened V by 0 bases and J by 5 bases, and 11 bases separated the two germline ends. CDR3 length: 14 residues. The chain's CDR3 is CASSVAGGRYGYTF. CDR3 DNA: TGTGCCAGCAGCGTAGCGGGGGGCCGGTATGGCTACACCTTC. Full variable domain (outside the CDR3, taken from reference TRBV9 and TRBJ1-2): DSGVTQTPKHLITATGQRVTLRCSPRSGDLSVYWYQQSLDQGLQFLIQYYNGEERAKGNILERFSAQQFPDLHSELNLSSLELGDSALYFCASSVAGGRYGYTFGSGTRLTVV.

V gene TRBV19 combines with J gene TRBJ1-1; D unresolved. Germline CDR1 reads LNHDA; CDR2 reads SQIVND (reference sequence). The V end lost 6 bases, the J end lost 1 base, and 12 bases lay between the germline ends. This CDR3 has 14 residues. The CDR3 DNA follows: TGTGCCAGTAGCAAGGGAGGAACGAACACTGAAGCTTTCTTT. Encoded protein: CASSKGGTNTEAFF. Variable domain in full (rest from reference TRBV19 and TRBJ1-1): DGGITQSPKYLFRKEGQNVTLSCEQNLNHDAMYWYRQDPGQGLRLIYYSQIVNDFQKGDIAEGYSVSREKKESFPLTVTSAQKNPTAFYLCASSKGGTNTEAFFGQGTRLTVV.

This clone was counted between two and nine times. The J gene is TRBJ2-1, the V gene TRBV12-5; D is ambiguous. CDR1 and CDR2 from the germline V gene are LGHNT and FRNRAP. The CDR3 spans 15 residues. Trimming shortened V by 1 base and J by 2 bases, and 9 bases separated the two germline ends. The CDR3, as DNA: TGTGCTAGTGGTTTGGGCGGTGGCGCCTACAATGAGCAGTTCTTC. It specifies CASGLGGGAYNEQFF.